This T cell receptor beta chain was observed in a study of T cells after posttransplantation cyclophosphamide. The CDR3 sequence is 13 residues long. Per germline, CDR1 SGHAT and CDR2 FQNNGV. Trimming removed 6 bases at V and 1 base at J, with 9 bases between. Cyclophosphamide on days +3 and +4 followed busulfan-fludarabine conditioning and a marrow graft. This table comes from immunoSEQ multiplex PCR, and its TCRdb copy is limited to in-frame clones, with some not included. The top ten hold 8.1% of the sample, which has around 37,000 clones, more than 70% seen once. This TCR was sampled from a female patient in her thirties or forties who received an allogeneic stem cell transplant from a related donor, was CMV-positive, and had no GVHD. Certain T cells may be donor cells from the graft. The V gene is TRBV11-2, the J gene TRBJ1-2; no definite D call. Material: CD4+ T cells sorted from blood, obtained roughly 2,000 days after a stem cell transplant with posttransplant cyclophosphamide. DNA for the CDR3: TGTGCCAGCAGGGCCGGGAATAACTATGGCTACACCTTC. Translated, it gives CASRAGNNYGYTF.